This TCR beta chain was identified in a study of control samples from healthy donors and cancer patients. Unmatched junction bases numbered 4, after V lost 6 bases and J lost 0 bases. The V gene's germline CDR1 is SQVTM and CDR2 ANQGSEA. The CDR3 loop spans 14 amino acids. Data came from immunoSEQ multiplex PCR; TCRdb stores just in-frame clones and leaves some out. Of 130,000 to 150,000 clones listed, 88% were seen once; the top ten hold approximately 8.6%. The rearrangement joins TRBV29-1 to TRBJ1-1; TRBD1 agrees at 10 bases. Sequencing was performed on blood. This receptor was identified in a woman in her 30s in good health. The CDR3 DNA follows: TGCAGCGTCCAGACAGGGGGCTTGAACACTGAAGCTTTCTTT. The encoded protein is CSVQTGGLNTEAFF.